This TCR beta chain was identified during a study of cytotoxic CD8 clonotypes in ibrutinib-treated CLL. By frequency in the sample, this clone is large. Only in-frame clones appear in the TCRdb table, and some are missing; sequencing was by immunoSEQ multiplex PCR. The table has 6,500 to 7,000 clones, approximately 77% seen once; the top ten hold less than 30%. Germline values: CDR1 LNHDA, CDR2 SQIVND (reference sequence). The CDR3 runs to 15 residues. The V gene end was trimmed by 6 bases and the J gene end by 1 base; junction bases not matched to a gene: 7. This sequence originates from a human donor with chronic lymphocytic leukemia. J is TRBJ2-7 and V is TRBV19; 9 nucleotides agree with TRBD2. This specimen consisted of PBMCs, obtained before ibrutinib treatment. The CDR3 protein is CASSDLAGSSYEQYF. DNA of the CDR3: TGTGCCAGTAGCGATCTAGCGGGATCTTCCTACGAGCAGTACTTC. The full variable domain, with the rest looked up from reference TRBV19 and TRBJ2-7, is DGGITQSPKYLFRKEGQNVTLSCEQNLNHDAMYWYRQDPGQGLRLIYYSQIVNDFQKGDIAEGYSVSREKKESFPLTVTSAQKNPTAFYLCASSDLAGSSYEQYFGPGTRLTVT.